Included here is one T cell receptor beta chain sequence, with context. Its matching antigen is unknown. In the PCR, 60 Vbeta and 13 Jbeta primers were used. Clones were sequenced by immunoSEQ multiplex PCR, and TCRdb holds only the in-frame ones, with some missing. The sample records 74,000 or so clones, over 70% being singletons. This record belongs to a study of cytomegalovirus exposure and HLA in healthy donors. Overall study results and limits: Versus the approximately 700-donor mean, an Asian-associated ancestry cluster reportedly showed fewer N-insertions in a later analysis. About 87% or about 30% of the time was how often most TCR beta V segments were productive, according to an earlier analysis. Reportedly, TCR beta sequences accurately predicted HLA-A and HLA-B alleles in most subjects. Roughly 170 TCR beta chains were listed as cytomegalovirus-associated.

The CDR3 totals 11 residues. Germline V gives CDR1 DFQATT, CDR2 SNEGSKA (reference sequence). Between the trimmed V and J ends, which lost 7 bases and 3 bases, there was a span of 10 bases. The receptor comes from a middle-aged woman in good health and CMV-seronegative. Sequenced material: PBMCs. The genes are TRBV20-1 and TRBJ2-7, with TRBD1 as a possible D gene (6 bases). The CDR3 DNA sequence: TGCAGTGGGGGGCGGATCTACGAGCAGTACTTC. Translation gives CSGGRIYEQYF.